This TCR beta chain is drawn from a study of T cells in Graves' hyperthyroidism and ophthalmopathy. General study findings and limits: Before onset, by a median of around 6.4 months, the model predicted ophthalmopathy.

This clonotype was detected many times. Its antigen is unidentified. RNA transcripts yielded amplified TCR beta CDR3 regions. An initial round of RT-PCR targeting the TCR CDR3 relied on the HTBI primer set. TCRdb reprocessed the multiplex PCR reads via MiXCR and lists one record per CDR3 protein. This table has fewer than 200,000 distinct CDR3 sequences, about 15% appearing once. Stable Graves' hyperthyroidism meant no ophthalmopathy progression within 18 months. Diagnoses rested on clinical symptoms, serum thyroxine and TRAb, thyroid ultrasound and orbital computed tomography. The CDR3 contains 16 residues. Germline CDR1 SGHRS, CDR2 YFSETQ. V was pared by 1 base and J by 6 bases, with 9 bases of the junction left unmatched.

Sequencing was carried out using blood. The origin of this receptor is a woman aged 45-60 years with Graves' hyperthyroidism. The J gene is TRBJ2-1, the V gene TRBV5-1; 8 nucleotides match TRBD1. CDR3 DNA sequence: TGCGCCAGCAGCTTGCCGAATGGACAGGGCTTCAATGAGCAGTTCTTC. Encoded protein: CASSLPNGQGFNEQFF.